Listed below are T cell receptor beta chains from one sample, sequenced in a study of T cell clones after liver transplantation. The data were produced by immunoSEQ multiplex PCR, yet TCRdb's version contains in-frame clones alone and is incomplete. The sample gives nearly 55,000 clones, roughly 84% of which show up once; approximately 8.5% is in the top ten. Specimen: CD4+ T cells from blood, collected before liver transplant. These receptors were taken from a human donor who received a liver transplant. The CDR3 runs from the conserved cysteine through the conserved F or W. A D gene is named only where the DNA matches it firmly. Clone size is shown for a subset of rows, as once, few, many or a class of expanded clone.

size: few; J: TRBJ2-2; D: TRBD2; V: TRBV2; CDR3: CASSEDSGGLGELFF
size: NA; J: TRBJ2-4; D: NA; V: TRBV4-1; CDR3: CASSQDPRVRGWQNIQYF
size: once; J: TRBJ2-2; D: TRBD1; V: TRBV19; CDR3: CASSIVGQGPGELFF
size: NA; J: TRBJ2-7; D: TRBD1; V: TRBV5-5; CDR3: CASSPGTGRVYEQYF
size: NA; J: TRBJ1-3; D: NA; V: TRBV5-5; CDR3: CASTPPGQPDGNTIYF
size: NA; J: TRBJ2-3; D: NA; V: TRBV29-1; CDR3: CSVASASTDTQYF
size: NA; J: TRBJ2-5; D: TRBD2; V: TRBV2; CDR3: CASIPGLAGVGETQYF
size: NA; J: TRBJ1-2; D: NA; V: TRBV15; CDR3: CATSRDLRTDANTF
size: NA; J: TRBJ2-3; D: TRBD2; V: TRBV7-3; CDR3: CASSVGLAGWRNTQYF
size: NA; J: TRBJ2-7; D: NA; V: TRBV6-1; CDR3: CASSRSESYEQYF
size: NA; J: TRBJ1-1; D: NA; V: TRBV20-1; CDR3: CRRLVSHGAFF
size: NA; J: TRBJ2-7; D: NA; V: TRBV15; CDR3: CATSRDWRQAGYEQYF
size: NA; J: TRBJ2-7; D: NA; V: TRBV5-4; CDR3: CASSLKGARGMDPYF
size: NA; J: TRBJ1-1; D: NA; V: TRBV5-4; CDR3: CASSGGTDTEAFF